These 7 T cell receptor beta chains were all obtained from the same sample, sequenced in a study of shared T cell receptors in the human thymus. The protocol was immunoSEQ multiplex PCR, while the TCRdb copy is restricted to in-frame clones and leaves out a portion. The table includes some 700,000 clones, 70% to 90% detected once. These data were also reused for a study on human thymus T cells.

The sample consisted of thymocytes. All receptors come from a girl under three years old with a congenital heart defect.

The V call is TRBV27, the J call TRBJ1-2; D remains unclear. Germline assignment: CDR1 MNHEY and CDR2 SMNVEV (reference sequence). The V gene lost 7 bases and the J gene lost 6 bases, with 15 bases spanning the gap. The CDR3 has 13 residues. The CDR3 is CASKRRGFDGYTF. The CDR3 bases are TGTGCCAGCAAAAGGCGGGGATTTGATGGCTACACCTTC.

The chain recombines TRBV4-3 with TRBJ1-1; D may be TRBD1 (5 bases). Germline CDR1 is LGHNA and CDR2 is YSLEER. CDR3 length: 14 residues. The ends were cut back, 2 bases at V and 3 bases at J, with 10 bases in the middle. CDR3 loop: CASSQRVGHTEAFF. In DNA, the CDR3 is TGCGCCAGCAGCCAAAGGGTGGGGCACACTGAAGCTTTCTTT.

CDR3 sequence (DNA): TGTGCCAGCAGCTTAGTGGGTGGGCACAGACTAACCTCTGGAAACACCATATATTTT. It codes for CASSLVGGHRLTSGNTIYF. The chain joins TRBV11-2 to TRBJ1-3, with no clear D. With 1 base removed from V and 0 bases from J, the gap between germline ends came to 19 bases. CDR1 SGHAT and CDR2 FQNNGV come from the germline V gene. This CDR3 is 19 amino acids long. The full variable domain, completed using reference TRBV11-2 and TRBJ1-3, is EAGVAQSPRYKIIEKRQSVAFWCNPISGHATLYWYQQILGQGPKLLIQFQNNGVVDDSQLPKDRFSAERLKGVDSTLKIQPAKLEDSAVYLCASSLVGGHRLTSGNTIYFGEGSWLTVV.

V gene TRBV5-1 combines with J gene TRBJ2-5; 10 bases match TRBD1. The germline V gene has CDR1 SGHRS and CDR2 YFSETQ. The V gene end was trimmed by 5 bases and the J gene end by 5 bases; junction bases not matched to a gene: 9. CDR3 length equals 15 residues. The CDR3 sequence is CASSFPWDRGETQYF. The CDR3 nucleotides are TGCGCCAGCAGTTTTCCCTGGGACAGGGGTGAGACCCAGTACTTC.

The chain couples TRBV10-3 to TRBJ1-2, with 11 bases that match TRBD1. The CDR3 contains 16 residues. V was pared by 7 bases and J by 4 bases, with 11 bases of the junction left unmatched. The germline V gene encodes CDR1 ENHRY and CDR2 SYGVKD. The CDR3 region is CAIITDRGLWGYGYTF. DNA of the CDR3: TGTGCCATCATTACGGACAGGGGGCTGTGGGGCTATGGCTACACCTTC.

The rearrangement links TRBV6-1 to TRBJ1-4; D unclear. CDR1 is MNHNS and CDR2 is SASEGT in the germline V gene. Trimming left V 3 bases short and J 6 bases short, with 17 bases between. The CDR3 is made up of 16 amino acids. CDR3 sequence reads: CASSDVGLDWDEKLFF. The CDR3 DNA sequence: TGTGCCAGCAGTGATGTAGGACTTGACTGGGATGAAAAACTGTTTTTT.

The chain has TRBV5-4 and TRBJ2-7; a weak D match, TRBD2 (6 bases). The CDR3 has 17 amino acids. Germline CDR1 is SGHNT and CDR2 is YYREEE (reference sequence). V shed 2 bases and J shed 2 bases, with 20 bases lying between them. CDR3 sequence: CASSFKYVGGEPYEQYF. The CDR3 nucleotides are TGTGCCAGCAGCTTTAAGTACGTCGGGGGAGAGCCCTACGAGCAGTACTTC.